The rows below give T cell receptor beta chains drawn from one sample of a study of PD-1 blockade in classical Hodgkin lymphoma. Clones were sequenced by immunoSEQ multiplex PCR, and TCRdb holds only the in-frame ones, with some missing. The sample has 35,000 to 50,000 clones, around three fifths seen once. Source: peripheral blood mononuclear cells (PBMCs), taken before the fourth cycle of nivolumab. Receptors were obtained from a human donor with classical Hodgkin lymphoma. Both conserved end residues are part of each CDR3. D genes are given only for firm matches. Clone size is shown for a subset of rows, as once, few, many or a class of expanded clone.

.	14	few	TRBV7-8	TRBJ2-3	CASSLGGRTDTQYF	TGTGCCAGCAGCTTAGGCGGAAGGACAGATACGCAGTATTTT
.	13	few	TRBV5-1	TRBJ2-7	CASSTTTSYEQYF	TGCGCCAGCAGCACGACTACCTCCTACGAGCAGTACTTC
TRBD1	15	.	TRBV10-1	TRBJ2-7	CASSTGHQGADEQYF	TGCGCCAGCAGTACGGGTCACCAGGGGGCGGACGAGCAGTACTTC
.	13	few	TRBV2	TRBJ2-7	CASSSSGLNEQYF	TGTGCCAGTTCATCGAGTGGGCTGAACGAGCAGTACTTC
.	13	few	TRBV6-6	TRBJ1-6	CASSYGSNSPLHF	TGTGCCAGCAGTTACGGGAGTAATTCACCCCTCCACTTT
TRBD1	12	.	TRBV11-3	TRBJ1-1	CASSLSRGEAFF	TGTGCCAGCAGCCTGAGCAGGGGGGAAGCTTTCTTT
TRBD2	14	once	TRBV10-3	TRBJ2-3	CAILAGGHTDTQYF	TGTGCCATCCTAGCGGGGGGCCACACAGATACGCAGTATTTT
.	15	.	TRBV9	TRBJ2-2	CASSVGGVRTGELFF	TGTGCCAGCAGCGTAGGAGGGGTTCGCACCGGGGAGCTGTTTTTT
TRBD1	14	.	TRBV6-1	TRBJ2-3	CASRMGQGTDTQYF	TGTGCCAGCAGGATGGGACAGGGCACAGATACGCAGTATTTT
.	13	few	TRBV30	TRBJ1-3	CAWTEGSGNTIYF	TGTGCCTGGACTGAGGGCAGTGGAAACACCATATATTTT
TRBD2	17	.	TRBV13	TRBJ2-1	CASSLERRGVGVNEQFF	TGTGCCAGCAGCTTAGAGCGGCGGGGGGTAGGGGTGAATGAGCAGTTCTTC
.	14	.	TRBV6-1	TRBJ2-6	CASTVTAGANVLTF	TGTGCCAGCACAGTAACAGCTGGGGCCAACGTCCTGACTTTC
.	15	.	TRBV9	TRBJ2-7	CASSFGDPPYYEQYF	TGTGCCAGCAGCTTTGGGGACCCGCCCTACTACGAGCAGTACTTC
TRBD2	15	few	TRBV7-2	TRBJ2-7	CASSRGLAGRYEQYF	TGTGCCAGCAGTAGAGGACTAGCGGGACGCTACGAGCAGTACTTC
.	14	.	TRBV7-4	TRBJ2-7	CASSLRDTSYEQYF	TGTGCCAGCAGTTTACGGGACACCTCATACGAGCAGTACTTC
.	15	.	TRBV9	TRBJ1-1	CASSSTDSLNTEAFF	TGTGCCAGCAGCTCAACGGACTCCTTGAACACTGAAGCTTTCTTT
TRBD1	14	once	TRBV19	TRBJ1-2	CASSVTGILEGYTF	TGTGCCAGTAGTGTGACAGGGATTCTGGAAGGCTACACCTTC
.	15	.	TRBV4-1	TRBJ1-5	CASSQGGRGGQPQHF	TGCGCCAGCAGCCAAGGGGGGAGAGGAGGTCAGCCCCAGCATTTT
.	15	.	TRBV5-4	TRBJ1-6	CASSRRGSYNSPLHF	TGTGCCAGCAGCAGAAGGGGTTCCTATAATTCACCCCTCCACTTT
TRBD2	15	.	TRBV10-3	TRBJ2-2	CAISDGRGGIGELFF	TGTGCCATCAGTGATGGACGGGGGGGCATCGGGGAGCTGTTTTTT
.	13	.	TRBV28	TRBJ2-7	CASSRTEVYEQYF	TGTGCCAGCAGTAGAACGGAGGTTTACGAGCAGTACTTC
TRBD1	13	.	TRBV6-1	TRBJ2-7	CAGRQGKSYEQYF	TGTGCCGGGCGACAGGGCAAATCCTACGAGCAGTACTTC
.	15	few	TRBV19	TRBJ2-7	CASSFDDRSAYEQYF	TGTGCCAGTAGTTTCGATGACAGGTCAGCCTACGAGCAGTACTTC
TRBD2	16	few	TRBV6-5	TRBJ2-3	CASSYVGLAATDTQYF	TGTGCCAGCAGTTACGTCGGACTAGCGGCCACAGATACGCAGTATTTT
.	13	once	TRBV5-1	TRBJ2-7	CASSPAGTYEQYF	TGCGCCAGCAGCCCGGCAGGGACCTACGAGCAGTACTTC
.	16	.	TRBV5-1	TRBJ2-5	CASSLALTGRAKTQYF	TGCGCCAGCAGCTTGGCGCTGACAGGGAGGGCGAAGACCCAGTACTTC
.	11	few	TRBV29-1	TRBJ1-2	CSVADSGGYTF	TGCAGCGTTGCCGACAGTGGTGGCTACACCTTC
.	14	.	TRBV11-2	TRBJ1-1	CASTFAARGTEAFF	TGTGCCAGCACCTTCGCGGCCCGGGGCACTGAAGCTTTCTTT
.	12	.	TRBV2	TRBJ2-2	CASGKGAGELFF	TGTGCCAGCGGAAAGGGGGCCGGGGAGCTGTTTTTT
TRBD1	14	.	TRBV27	TRBJ2-7	CASSRSGGGYEQYF	TGTGCCAGCAGTCGCTCAGGGGGCGGGTACGAGCAGTACTTC
.	15	.	TRBV4-1	TRBJ2-3	CASSQDWAFTDTQYF	TGCGCCAGCAGCCAAGACTGGGCTTTCACAGATACGCAGTATTTT
.	13	.	TRBV5-1	TRBJ1-1	CASSLQGSTEAFF	TGCGCCAGCAGCTTGCAGGGTAGTACTGAAGCTTTCTTT
.	13	.	TRBV6-5	TRBJ2-7	CASSYSGVGEQYF	TGTGCCAGCAGTTACTCGGGAGTAGGCGAGCAGTACTTC
.	15	few	TRBV18	TRBJ2-7	CASSPWEGPGGEQYF	TGTGCCAGCTCACCTTGGGAGGGCCCAGGGGGGGAGCAGTACTTC
TRBD1	14	.	TRBV6-6	TRBJ2-7	CASSYSSTGDQQYF	TGTGCCAGCAGTTACTCGTCGACAGGGGATCAGCAGTACTTC
.	13	few	TRBV28	TRBJ1-5	CASLNRAGQPQHF	TGTGCCAGCCTCAACAGGGCTGGTCAGCCCCAGCATTTT
.	13	.	TRBV28	TRBJ1-2	CASSPHLLGGYTF	TGTGCCAGCAGCCCTCACCTACTCGGGGGCTACACCTTC
.	13	once	TRBV2	TRBJ1-1	CASSDRVNTEAFF	TGTGCCAGCAGTGACAGGGTGAACACTGAAGCTTTCTTT
.	13	.	TRBV2	TRBJ2-5	CASSEDIQETQYF	TGTGCCAGCAGTGAGGACATCCAAGAGACCCAGTACTTC
.	14	.	TRBV18	TRBJ2-6	CASSALSGANVLTF	TGTGCCAGCTCAGCCCTCTCTGGGGCCAACGTCCTGACTTTC
.	13	.	TRBV6-1	TRBJ1-2	CASSQQGGDGYTF	TGTGCCAGCAGTCAACAGGGAGGAGATGGCTACACCTTC
TRBD2	17	.	TRBV4-3	TRBJ2-1	CASSQDRTSGSYNEQFF	TGCGCCAGCAGCCAAGATCGGACTAGCGGCTCCTACAATGAGCAGTTCTTC
TRBD1	14	few	TRBV19	TRBJ2-2	CASSGQGAPGELFF	TGTGCCAGTAGCGGACAGGGGGCTCCCGGGGAGCTGTTTTTT
.	16	.	TRBV5-6	TRBJ2-6	CASSLDPFPGANVLTF	TGTGCCAGCAGCCTCGACCCCTTCCCTGGGGCCAACGTCCTGACTTTC
.	12	.	TRBV30	TRBJ2-7	CAWGRSTYEQYF	TGTGCCTGGGGGCGCTCCACCTACGAGCAGTACTTC
.	15	.	TRBV7-3	TRBJ2-1	CASSLRLGSYNEQFF	TGTGCCAGCAGCTTAAGGCTAGGCTCCTACAATGAGCAGTTCTTC
TRBD1	17	few	TRBV7-2	TRBJ1-5	CASSSGQGANRNQPQHF	TGTGCCAGCAGCTCGGGACAGGGGGCGAACCGCAATCAGCCCCAGCATTTT
.	15	.	TRBV15	TRBJ2-3	CATSRDIHGVDTQYF	TGTGCCACCAGCAGAGATATCCATGGGGTAGATACGCAGTATTTT
TRBD2	15	.	TRBV4-1	TRBJ2-7	CASSQDGGGSYEQYF	TGCGCCAGCAGCCAAGATGGGGGGGGAAGCTACGAGCAGTACTTC
.	19	.	TRBV28	TRBJ2-4	CASSSRRLGRESAKNIQYF	TGTGCCAGCAGTTCCCGCCGGCTCGGGCGGGAATCGGCCAAAAACATTCAGTACTTC